These 26 T cell receptor beta chains were all obtained from the same sample, sequenced in a study of T cells in Graves' hyperthyroidism and ophthalmopathy. Amplified regions were TCR beta CDR3 sequences from RNA transcripts. The HTBI primer set served for first-round RT-PCR of the TCR CDR3. TCRdb reanalysed the multiplex PCR reads using MiXCR and keeps one entry per CDR3 protein. The repertoire holds hundreds of thousands of distinct CDR3 sequences, with around 17% as singletons. Input material: blood. These receptors originate from a woman aged 18-29 years with Graves' hyperthyroidism.

J is TRBJ2-7 and V is TRBV7-2, with D unresolved. Trimming removed 5 bases at V and 0 bases at J, with 8 bases between. CDR3 size: 13 residues. The germline V gene encodes CDR1 SGHTA and CDR2 FQGNSA. The CDR3 DNA is TGTGCCAGCAGCCGCCCGAGCTCCTACGAGCAGTACTTC. Protein product: CASSRPSSYEQYF.

The rearrangement uses TRBV12-3 or TRBV12-4 and TRBJ2-3; D tentatively fits TRBD1 or TRBD2 (5 bases each). The CDR3 spans 15 residues. Trimming removed 6 bases at V and 3 bases at J, with 16 bases between. CDR3 sequence: CASSRFGTGTDTQYF. In nucleotides, the CDR3 is TGTGCCAGCAGCCGCTTCGGGACGGGGACAGATACGCAGTATTTT.

The table lists this clonotype with a few counts. The chain has TRBV3-1 and TRBJ1-5; 9 positions match TRBD1. This CDR3 has 14 residues. V lost 4 bases, J lost 11 bases, and 9 bases stayed unmatched. CDR1 and CDR2 (germline): LGHDT, YNNKEL (reference sequence). The CDR3 loop reads CASSLGTGKVAQHF. CDR3 DNA sequence: TGTGCCAGCAGCCTCGGGACAGGGAAGGTAGCCCAGCATTTT. The full variable domain, its missing parts supplied by reference TRBV3-1 and TRBJ1-5, is DTAVSQTPKYLVTQMGNDKSIKCEQNLGHDTMYWYKQDSKKFLKIMFSYNNKELIINETVPNRFSPKSPDKAHLNLHINSLELGDSAVYFCASSLGTGKVAQHFGDGTRLSIL.

Only a few counts were recorded for this clonotype. V is TRBV20-1 and J is TRBJ2-2; TRBD2 matches at 8 bases. Germline V gene sequence: CDR1 DFQATT, CDR2 SNEGSKA (reference sequence). This CDR3 is 14 amino acids long. The V and J ends lost 3 bases and 3 bases, in that order; junction bases with no gene match: 3. For the CDR3, the DNA is TGCAGTGCTAGCAACGGGAGGGACACCGGGGAGCTGTTTTTT. Protein product: CSASNGRDTGELFF.

Regarding this clonotype: A read error may be the cause here, since a much bigger clone is one base away. The chain is built from TRBV12-3 or TRBV12-4 and TRBJ1-5, with a tentative D call TRBD1 (6 bases). The CDR3 is made up of 16 amino acids. CDR3 bases: TGTGCCATCAGTTTAGCGGCTGGGGGCCACAATCAGCCCCAGCATTTT. Protein sequence: CAISLAAGGHNQPQHF.

The rearrangement joins TRBV19 to TRBJ2-1; 7 bases are shared with TRBD2. V was pared by 5 bases and J by 2 bases, with 9 bases of the junction left unmatched. Germline loops: CDR1 LNHDA, CDR2 SQIVND (reference sequence). The CDR3 is made up of 16 amino acids. The CDR3 DNA reads as TGTGCCAGTAGTCAGGGACTACTGGTCCCCTACAATGAGCAGTTCTTC. Its translation: CASSQGLLVPYNEQFF.

This sequence joins TRBV20-1 and TRBJ2-7, with D perhaps matching TRBD1 or TRBD2 (7 bases each). V dropped 5 bases and J dropped 4 bases, with 18 bases sitting between them. The CDR3 runs to 14 residues. CDR1 is DFQATT, CDR2 SNEGSKA, per germline (reference sequence). The CDR3 DNA reads as TGCAGTGCTGAAGCGGGGACAGTAAGGTACGAGCAGTACTTC. Translated, it gives CSAEAGTVRYEQYF.

This clonotype turned up a few times. This rearrangement joins TRBV29-1 to TRBJ2-1, with 8 bases identical to TRBD2. Germline assignment: CDR1 SQVTM and CDR2 ANQGSEA. The length of the CDR3 is 16 residues. The J segment lost 4 bases and the V segment lost 4 bases, leaving 12 bases of the junction unmatched. DNA for the CDR3: TGCAGCGTTGCTTCGAGCGGGAGATCGGGGTACAATGAGCAGTTCTTC. It yields the protein CSVASSGRSGYNEQFF.

This sequence joins TRBV10-1 and TRBJ2-3; 8 bases are shared with TRBD1. Germline CDR1 and CDR2: WNHNN and SYGVQD (reference sequence). After removal of 6 bases from V and 0 bases from J, the junction contained 5 bases not matched to a gene. This CDR3 comprises 15 residues. The CDR3: CASRQGQGSTDTQYF. The CDR3 DNA reads TGCGCCAGCAGGCAAGGACAGGGAAGCACAGATACGCAGTATTTT.

Concerning this clonotype itself: Since no conserved phenylalanine or tryptophan closes the CDR3, a read error is the likely cause. This sequence joins TRBV6-1 and TRBJ2-3; either TRBD1 or TRBD2 may supply D (5 bases each). This CDR3 region has 14 residues. V lost 3 bases and J lost 5, with 12 bases in between. CDR1 is MNHNS, CDR2 SASEGT, per germline. CDR3 sequence: CASSDGGSGDTQYS. CDR3 nucleotide sequence: TGTGCCAGCAGTGATGGGGGATCCGGAGATACGCAGTATTCT.

The sample holds a few counts of this clonotype. The rearrangement uses TRBV19 and TRBJ1-2; D perhaps matches TRBD1 (6 bases). V was trimmed by 7 bases and J by 7 bases, leaving 16 bases between them. The CDR3 has 13 residues. CDR1 and CDR2 from the germline V gene are LNHDA and SQIVND (reference sequence). The CDR3 DNA reads as TGTGCCAGTACCCCGGGGGCGGGGCTTGGCTACACCTTC. Its protein is CASTPGAGLGYTF.

The chain links TRBV7-9 to TRBJ1-1, with 12 positions matching TRBD1. The trim removed 5 bases at V and 6 bases at J, leaving 10 bases unmatched. CDR1 and CDR2 (germline): SEHNR, FQNEAQ (reference sequence). CDR3 length: 16 residues. The CDR3 DNA sequence: TGTGCCAGCAGCACCACCGGGACAGGGGGCTTCTCTGAAGCTTTCTTT. Amino acids: CASSTTGTGGFSEAFF.

This clonotype appeared many times. This chain connects TRBV12-3 or TRBV12-4 to TRBJ2-3; D possibly matches TRBD1 or TRBD2 (6 bases each). Trimming took off 6 bases at V and 1 base at J, with 20 bases between the two ends. This CDR3 region has 17 residues. The CDR3, as DNA: TGTGCCAGCAGAAGGGGGGAAACTAGCCGTGGCACAGATACGCAGTATTTT. Residues: CASRRGETSRGTDTQYF.

This clonotype has just a few counts. J is TRBJ2-2 and V is TRBV12-5; 12 nucleotides agree with TRBD2. V shed 6 bases, J shed 3 bases, and the junction held 17 bases outside the gene matches. Germline lookup yields CDR1 LGHNT and CDR2 FRNRAP. The CDR3 sequence is 20 residues long. In DNA, the CDR3 is TGTGCTAGTGGACCCACCGGGAGCCTCGGACTAGCGGGACACACCGGGGAGCTGTTTTTT. Its translation is CASGPTGSLGLAGHTGELFF.

V gene TRBV30 combines with J gene TRBJ1-1; tentative D call: TRBD1 (6 bases). The CDR3 has 14 amino acids. Trimming removed 0 bases from V and 4 bases from J, with 12 bases in between. Germline V gene data show CDR1 as GTSNPN and CDR2 as SVGIG (reference sequence). The CDR3, as DNA: TGTGCCTGGAGTGTAGGGGGGCGAGTCACTGAAGCTTTCTTT. Protein: CAWSVGGRVTEAFF.

This clonotype has ten or more counts. This chain joins TRBV18 and TRBJ1-5; D is unclear. The V and J ends lost 6 bases and 3 bases respectively, with 9 bases between them. The CDR3 has 13 amino acids. Germline CDR1 reads KGHSH; CDR2 reads LQKENI. CDR3 sequence (DNA): TGTGCCAGCTCGCAGACGGTCAATCAGCCCCAGCATTTT. Translated: CASSQTVNQPQHF.

Only a few counts were recorded for this clonotype. The CDR3 protein is CASSQFGANEQFF. The CDR3 DNA reads TGCGCCAGCAGCCAGTTCGGCGCGAATGAGCAGTTCTTC. The chain joins TRBV4-3 to TRBJ2-1; no reliable D call. This CDR3 spans 13 amino acids. V lost 3 bases, J lost 7 bases, and 10 bases lay in between. CDR1 is LGHNA and CDR2 is YSLEER in the germline V gene.

This clonotype has at least ten counts. The chain combines TRBV5-6 with TRBJ2-1, with D possibly being TRBD1 (5 bases). CDR3 length equals 12 residues. CDR1 is SGHDT, CDR2 YYEEEE, per germline. V was cut by 0 bases and J by 8 bases, with 6 bases left in between. The CDR3 region is CASSLEGHEQFF. In DNA, the CDR3 is TGTGCCAGCAGCTTGGAGGGGCATGAGCAGTTCTTC.

This clonotype turned up a few times. This chain uses TRBV28 with TRBJ2-4, with D maybe TRBD1 (5 bases). Per germline, CDR1 MDHEN and CDR2 SYDVKM. Trimming pared 0 bases from V and 9 bases from J, leaving 12 bases between. The CDR3 covers 14 residues. DNA of the CDR3: TGTGCCAGCAGTTTATGGGCAGGGCCCTTCATTCAGTACTTC. It encodes CASSLWAGPFIQYF.

In the case of this clonotype: Sequence at one end of the junction differs from germline and may be a read error. The chain is built from TRBV11-2 and TRBJ2-1; 8 bases agree with TRBD2. The length of the CDR3 is 18 residues. Germline V CDR1 and CDR2: SGHAT, FQNNGV. CDR3 in amino acids: CASSLGRVLRGDYNEQFF. For the CDR3, the DNA is TGTGCCAGCAGCTTAGGGAGGGTCCTGCGGGGGGATTACAATGAGCAATTCTTC. The full variable domain, completed using reference TRBV11-2 and TRBJ2-1, is EAGVAQSPRYKIIEKRQSVAFWCNPISGHATLYWYQQILGQGPKLLIQFQNNGVVDDSQLPKDRFSAERLKGVDSTLKIQPAKLEDSAVYLCASSLGRVLRGDYNEQFFGPGTRLTVL.

This clonotype was seen repeatedly, ten times or more. V and J are TRBV12-3 or TRBV12-4 and TRBJ2-1; unclear D gene. Trimming shortened V by 5 bases and J by 6 bases, and 20 bases separated the two germline ends. The CDR3 spans 16 residues. CDR3 DNA sequence: TGTGCCAGCAGTACACTTAGCTCCTTAGGGTCCAATGAGCAGTTCTTC. Translation gives CASSTLSSLGSNEQFF.

This chain links TRBV6-1 with TRBJ2-7; D possibly corresponds to TRBD1 (6 bases). The CDR3 spans 15 residues. V dropped 2 bases and J dropped 2 bases, with 13 bases sitting between them. Germline V gene sequence: CDR1 MNHNS, CDR2 SASEGT. This CDR3 is CASSEQPTGPYEQYF. The CDR3 nucleotides are TGTGCCAGCAGTGAACAGCCTACAGGGCCCTACGAGCAGTACTTC.

V is TRBV9 and J is TRBJ2-3; TRBD1 is a possible D gene (8 bases). CDR3 length: 16 residues. With 3 bases removed from V and 2 bases from J, the gap between germline ends came to 16 bases. Germline CDR1 SGDLS, CDR2 YYNGEE. CDR3 region: CASSGRQGRVTDTQYF. CDR3 sequence (DNA): TGTGCCAGCAGCGGCAGACAGGGGAGGGTCACAGATACGCAGTATTTT.

This clonotype turned up a few times. The chain is built from TRBV9 and TRBJ2-6, with 9 bases lining up with TRBD1. Per germline, CDR1 SGDLS and CDR2 YYNGEE. The trim removed 4 bases at V and 0 bases at J, leaving 5 bases unmatched. The CDR3 totals 17 residues. CDR3 region: CASSLQGAPSGANVLTF. CDR3 nucleotide sequence: TGTGCCAGCAGCCTACAGGGGGCGCCCTCTGGGGCCAACGTCCTGACTTTC.

This clonotype has ten or more counts. J is TRBJ2-1 and V is TRBV12-3 or TRBV12-4; D gene unclear. V dropped 4 bases and J dropped 0 bases, with 7 bases sitting between them. CDR3 length: 14 amino acids. This chain's CDR3 is CASSYVSSYNEQFF. DNA of the CDR3: TGTGCCAGCAGTTACGTGAGCTCCTACAATGAGCAGTTCTTC.

Only a few counts were recorded for this clonotype. The CDR3 DNA reads TGTGCCATCAGTGGGGTTGAAACGGCCGGTGAAGCCCAGTACTTC. It yields the protein CAISGVETAGEAQYF. The chain combines TRBV10-3 with TRBJ2-5; no reliable D call. This CDR3 is 15 amino acids long. The ends were cut back, 4 bases at V and 9 bases at J, with 21 bases in the middle. CDR1 is ENHRY, CDR2 SYGVKD, per germline.